The T cell receptor beta chain described here comes from a study of radiation and T cells in renal cell carcinoma. The assay was immunoSEQ multiplex PCR, and TCRdb's table has in-frame clones only and misses some. The sample lists 14,000 to 15,000 clones, roughly 60% occurring once. The V and J ends lost 4 bases and 6 bases, in that order; junction bases with no gene match: 11. The germline gives CDR1 MNHNS, CDR2 SASEGT. CDR3 length equals 15 residues. The treatment denotes: treatment-naive control, cytoreductive nephrectomy. Sample: tumor tissue, taken from a patient whose treatment was nephrectomy without radiotherapy. The origin of this receptor is a man between 60 and 75 years old with renal cell carcinoma. The chain is built from TRBV6-1 and TRBJ2-7, with TRBD2 identical over 8 bases. The CDR3 DNA reads as TGTGCCAGCAGTGGAACTAGCGGCCGGGAGGGCGAGCAGTACTTC. This translates into CASSGTSGREGEQYF.